The present TCR beta chain was sequenced within a study of T cell responses to AZD1222 COVID-19 vaccine. Study-level results: Among vaccine-associated CD4 TCRs, coverage spanned spike, with dominance at 160-218 and 743-854. Donors skewed white British and female; clonal diversity was possibly underestimated.

The CDR3 totals 12 residues. V was shortened by 5 bases and J by 6 bases, with 11 bases between the two germline ends. Germline CDR1 reads SGHTA; CDR2 reads FQGNSA. As concerns this clone: Antigen: not known.

Sequencing used immunoSEQ multiplex PCR; TCRdb keeps in-frame clones, though not all of them. The profile shows roughly 200,000 clones, 90% to 95% of them singletons. The sequence was collected from an adult who received the MenACWY meningococcal vaccine as a control. The material sequenced was peripheral blood, taken 28 days after the second dose of the MenACWY control vaccine. This chain uses TRBV7-2 with TRBJ2-7, with D hard to call. The CDR3 DNA reads as TGTGCCAGCAGCCCCTATAAGGGCGAGCAGTACTTC. Translation: CASSPYKGEQYF. The variable domain in full, with the rest retrieved from reference TRBV7-2 and TRBJ2-7, is GAGVSQSPSNKVTEKGKDVELRCDPISGHTALYWYRQSLGQGLEFLIYFQGNSAPDKSGLPSDRFSAERTGGSVSTLTIQRTQQEDSAVYLCASSPYKGEQYFGPGTRLTVT.